One sample yielded the 32 T cell receptor beta chains listed below, sequenced in a study of T cell responses to AZD1222 COVID-19 vaccine. TCRdb's table, derived via immunoSEQ multiplex PCR, lists solely in-frame clones and lacks some. The profile covers about 120,000 clones, with roughly 84% appearing a single time and around 7% taken by the ten largest. Sequencing used peripheral blood, obtained on day 0 of AZD1222 vaccination. The receptors were gathered from an adult in good health.

In this sample, this clone turned up a few times. This chain connects TRBV9 to TRBJ1-1; 7 nucleotides line up with TRBD1. Germline-derived CDR1 and CDR2 are SGDLS and YYNGEE. J gave up 4 bases and V 0 bases, and 6 bases lay outside the gene matches. CDR3 size: 15 residues. This chain's CDR3 is CASSVGGQAGTEAFF. The CDR3, as DNA: TGTGCCAGCAGCGTAGGCGGACAGGCGGGCACTGAAGCTTTCTTT. The full variable domain, rest sourced from reference TRBV9 and TRBJ1-1, is DSGVTQTPKHLITATGQRVTLRCSPRSGDLSVYWYQQSLDQGLQFLIQYYNGEERAKGNILERFSAQQFPDLHSELNLSSLELGDSALYFCASSVGGQAGTEAFFGQGTRLTVV.

The V and J genes are TRBV27 and TRBJ2-2; weak D call: TRBD1 (5 bases). The CDR3 is 14 residues long. Germline CDR1 is MNHEY and CDR2 is SMNVEV (reference sequence). V was shortened by 6 bases and J by 1 base, with 9 bases between the two germline ends. The CDR3 region is CASRAGQNTGELFF. The CDR3 nucleotides are TGTGCCAGCAGAGCTGGACAGAACACCGGGGAGCTGTTTTTT.

The chain uses TRBV5-1 and TRBJ2-7; D possibly corresponds to TRBD1 (6 bases). The V gene lost 3 bases and the J gene lost 5 bases, with 15 bases spanning the gap. The length of the CDR3 is 14 residues. Germline CDR1 and CDR2: SGHRS and YFSETQ. The CDR3 protein is CASSWNRVDNEQYF. Here the CDR3 DNA reads TGCGCCAGCAGCTGGAACAGGGTGGACAACGAGCAGTACTTC.

The chain carries TRBV6-5 and TRBJ2-1, with 8 nucleotides matching TRBD1. V lost 4 bases to trimming and J lost 4 bases; unmatched junction nucleotides: 0. CDR1 MNHEY and CDR2 SVGAGI come from the germline V gene. The CDR3 is 13 amino acids. CDR3 coding DNA: TGTGCCAGCAGTTGGGACAGGTACAATGAGCAGTTCTTC. Protein sequence: CASSWDRYNEQFF.

The rearrangement joins TRBV6-5 to TRBJ1-1, with 8 bases lining up with TRBD1. V gave up 4 bases and J gave up 5 bases; unmatched junction bases: 3. Germline V gene sequence: CDR1 MNHEY, CDR2 SVGAGI. This CDR3 has 13 amino acids. CDR3 region: CASSWQGATEAFF. CDR3 nucleotides: TGTGCCAGCAGTTGGCAGGGGGCAACTGAAGCTTTCTTT.

The chain carries TRBV10-3 and TRBJ2-3; 9 positions match TRBD1. The CDR3 contains 18 residues. V was pared by 4 bases and J by 1 base, with 12 bases of the junction left unmatched. Germline CDR1 is ENHRY and CDR2 is SYGVKD. The DNA of the CDR3 is TGTGCCATCAGTGGGGGACAGGGAGGCGGTCACGGCACAGATACGCAGTATTTT. This codes for CAISGGQGGGHGTDTQYF.

V gene TRBV4-1 combines with J gene TRBJ1-2; D is ambiguous. Germline V gene sequence: CDR1 MGHRA, CDR2 YSYEKL. This CDR3 is 12 amino acids long. V lost 5 bases and J 3 bases, leaving 7 bases between the germline ends. For the CDR3, the DNA is TGCGCCAGCAGCGAACGGGACTATGGCTACACCTTC. This encodes CASSERDYGYTF.

This clone was recorded once. The chain employs TRBV4-1 and TRBJ1-1, with a weak D call TRBD1 (5 bases). This CDR3 has 15 amino acids. V was pared by 1 base and J by 1 base, with 10 bases between. The germline V gene encodes CDR1 MGHRA and CDR2 YSYEKL. The CDR3: CASSQAPGKNTEAFF. In DNA form, the CDR3 reads TGCGCCAGCAGCCAAGCGCCAGGGAAGAACACTGAAGCTTTCTTT.

The chain links TRBV9 to TRBJ1-1; TRBD1 is a possible D gene (5 bases). CDR3 length: 13 amino acids. V was trimmed by 0 bases and J by 6 bases, leaving 9 bases between them. Per germline, CDR1 SGDLS and CDR2 YYNGEE. The CDR3 region is CASSVGKGSEAFF. The DNA of the CDR3 is TGTGCCAGCAGCGTAGGAAAGGGGTCTGAAGCTTTCTTT.

The rearrangement joins TRBV28 to TRBJ1-5; D is perhaps TRBD1 (5 bases). From germline, CDR1 is MDHEN and CDR2 SYDVKM. V lost 5 bases and J 6 bases, leaving 23 bases between the germline ends. CDR3 length: 17 residues. CDR3 in DNA: TGTGCCAGCAGTCGGTACCGGGACCGGAGAGAGATTCAGCCCCAGCATTTT. Its protein product is CASSRYRDRREIQPQHF.

This clone was observed a handful of times. The rearrangement uses TRBV5-6 and TRBJ1-2; D gene unclear. This CDR3 contains 15 residues. Trimming removed 2 bases from V and 8 bases from J, with 19 bases in between. The germline gives CDR1 SGHDT, CDR2 YYEEEE. CDR3 region: CASSFQGREREGYTF. The CDR3 DNA reads TGTGCCAGCAGCTTTCAAGGACGGGAACGAGAAGGCTACACCTTC.

V usage is TRBV5-6 and J usage is TRBJ2-5; 9 bases line up with TRBD2. V was pared by 4 bases and J by 5 bases, with 3 bases of the junction left unmatched. CDR1 and CDR2 from the germline V gene are SGHDT and YYEEEE. The CDR3 consists of 13 residues. The chain's CDR3 is CASSPAGGETQYF. The CDR3 coding sequence is TGTGCCAGCAGCCCCGCGGGGGGGGAGACCCAGTACTTC.

The chain employs TRBV28 and TRBJ2-1; D unclear. The CDR3 has 12 amino acids. From germline, CDR1 is MDHEN and CDR2 SYDVKM. The V end lost 8 bases, the J end lost 1 base, and 6 bases lay between the germline ends. CDR3 nucleotide sequence: TGTGCCAGCTTTGGGTCCTACAATGAGCAGTTCTTC. This codes for CASFGSYNEQFF.

This clone has only a few counts. The chain links TRBV19 to TRBJ1-5, with a weak D call TRBD1 (5 bases). V lost 5 bases, J lost 5 bases, and 10 bases lay in between. The germline CDR1 and CDR2 sequences are LNHDA and SQIVND (reference sequence). This CDR3 is 13 amino acids long. CDR3 sequence: CASSRRGDQPQHF. The CDR3 coding sequence is TGTGCCAGTAGTCGCCGGGGGGATCAGCCCCAGCATTTT.

This clone occurred once. This chain joins TRBV27 and TRBJ2-7; 8 bases line up with TRBD1. This CDR3 has 15 amino acids. V shed 2 bases, J shed 3 bases, and the junction held 6 bases outside the gene matches. Germline CDR1 reads MNHEY; CDR2 reads SMNVEV (reference sequence). The CDR3 DNA is TGTGCCAGCAGTTTAACGGACAGGGCCTACTACGAGCAGTACTTC. Translated: CASSLTDRAYYEQYF.

The chain combines TRBV6-6 with TRBJ2-7; D remains ambiguous. Between the trimmed V and J ends, which lost 2 bases and 5 bases, there was a span of 10 bases. The CDR3 spans 13 residues. CDR1 is MNHNY and CDR2 is SVGAGI in the germline V gene (reference sequence). The CDR3 DNA sequence: TGTGCCAGCAGTTACAAAGTAGCAGACGAGCAGTACTTC. It yields the protein CASSYKVADEQYF.

This clone was seen at least ten times. The chain has TRBV2 and TRBJ2-3; no clear D gene. Germline V lookup: CDR1 SNHLY, CDR2 FYNNEI. This CDR3 has 13 amino acids. V lost 7 bases, J lost 3 bases, and 11 bases lay in between. The DNA of the CDR3 is TGTGCCAGCAACCCGGTGGGGACAGATACGCAGTATTTT. Translating it yields CASNPVGTDTQYF.

The CDR3 spells CSGGFGGATYEQYF. Here the CDR3 DNA reads TGCAGCGGGGGGTTCGGAGGGGCGACCTACGAGCAGTACTTC. V and J are TRBV29-1 and TRBJ2-7, with a possible D match to TRBD2 (6 bases). Germline CDR1 and CDR2: SQVTM and ANQGSEA. The CDR3 runs 14 residues. V was clipped by 7 bases and J by 2 bases, with 18 bases between them.

The chain is built from TRBV28 and TRBJ2-7, with 8 bases fitting TRBD2. The CDR3 extends over 15 amino acids. The germline CDR1 and CDR2 sequences are MDHEN and SYDVKM. With V trimmed by 2 bases and J by 0 bases, 3 bases remained unmatched. CDR3 DNA sequence: TGTGCCAGCAGTTTAATTGGACTAGCCTCCTACGAGCAGTACTTC. Its protein product is CASSLIGLASYEQYF.

In this sample, this clone turned up once. The V call is TRBV6-2 or TRBV6-3, the J call TRBJ2-3; tentatively, D is TRBD1 or TRBD2 (5 bases each). This CDR3 comprises 15 residues. Germline V gives CDR1 MNHEY, CDR2 SVGEGT. V was trimmed by 1 base and J by 2 bases, leaving 10 bases between them. In DNA, the CDR3 is TGTGCCAGCAGTTACTGGGACGGGGTCACAGATACGCAGTATTTT. It translates to CASSYWDGVTDTQYF.

In its sample, this clone was seen a few times. The V gene is TRBV19, the J gene TRBJ2-3; D is uncertain. CDR3 length: 14 amino acids. Trimming pared 8 bases from V and 1 base from J, leaving 13 bases between. Looked up from germline, CDR1 is LNHDA and CDR2 is SQIVND (reference sequence). Here the CDR3 reads CASDSGQGTDTQYF. CDR3 sequence (DNA): TGTGCCAGTGACTCCGGGCAGGGCACAGATACGCAGTATTTT.

The chain employs TRBV2 and TRBJ1-3; no reliable D call. Between the trimmed V and J ends, which lost 3 bases and 2 bases, there was a span of 11 bases. Per germline, CDR1 SNHLY and CDR2 FYNNEI. CDR3 length: 15 amino acids. This chain's CDR3 is CASSDLYLAGNTIYF. The CDR3 DNA sequence: TGTGCCAGCAGTGACTTGTATCTTGCTGGAAACACCATATATTTT.

The rearrangement links TRBV4-1 to TRBJ1-3; D remains unclear. Trimming left V 4 bases short and J 2 bases short, with 12 bases between. The CDR3 spans 15 residues. Germline assignment: CDR1 MGHRA and CDR2 YSYEKL. CDR3 in amino acids: CASSLSGYTGNTIYF. The CDR3 DNA follows: TGCGCCAGCAGCCTATCAGGCTATACTGGAAACACCATATATTTT.

The gene calls are TRBV3-1 (or the pseudogene TRBV3-2) and TRBJ1-1, with 7 bases that match TRBD1. Per the germline V gene, CDR1 is LGHDT and CDR2 is YNNKEL (reference sequence). Losses at the gene ends were 4 bases for V and 6 bases for J; bases not matched to a gene: 5. The CDR3 sequence is 13 residues long. This CDR3 is CASSPTGQAEAFF. Here the CDR3 DNA reads TGTGCCAGCAGCCCGACAGGGCAGGCTGAAGCTTTCTTT.

This clone was picked up one time. The chain recombines TRBV27 with TRBJ2-1; 7 bases fit TRBD2. CDR3 size: 16 residues. Per germline, CDR1 MNHEY and CDR2 SMNVEV (reference sequence). V dropped 3 bases and J dropped 4; count of bases not matched to a gene: 9. Here the CDR3 DNA reads TGTGCCAGCAGTTTTTCGGGCGGGAGTAGGTACAATGAGCAGTTCTTC. It codes for CASSFSGGSRYNEQFF.

The chain recombines TRBV7-6 with TRBJ1-4, with D possibly being TRBD1 (6 bases). Deletions cut 4 bases from V and 8 bases from J, with 17 bases between. The germline V gene has CDR1 SGHVS and CDR2 FNYEAQ. This CDR3 contains 15 residues. The CDR3 reads CASSSERGIGEKLFF. The CDR3 region has the DNA TGTGCCAGCAGCTCCGAAAGGGGGATCGGGGAAAAACTGTTTTTT.

V is TRBV15 and J is TRBJ1-2; possible D gene TRBD1, 6 bases. Germline CDR1 reads LNHNV; CDR2 reads YYDKDF (reference sequence). The CDR3 consists of 18 residues. V was cut by 2 bases and J by 4 bases, with 23 bases left in between. CDR3 residues: CATSRLKGVYFFPYGYTF. CDR3 bases: TGTGCCACCAGCAGACTCAAGGGGGTGTACTTTTTCCCCTATGGCTACACCTTC.

For this clone: Other DNA variants within this sample encode the same CDR3. The J gene is TRBJ1-5, the V gene TRBV7-2; D is undetermined. CDR1 and CDR2 (germline): SGHTA, FQGNSA. Trimming shortened V by 5 bases and J by 2 bases, and 7 bases separated the two germline ends. This CDR3 comprises 13 residues. This CDR3 reads CASSPDGNQPQHF. In DNA form, the CDR3 reads TGTGCCAGCAGCCCGGACGGCAATCAGCCCCAGCATTTT.

This clone came up a few times. The chain combines TRBV9 with TRBJ1-1; D is perhaps TRBD1 (6 bases). The ends were cut back, 3 bases at V and 0 bases at J, with 12 bases in the middle. The V gene's germline CDR1 is SGDLS and CDR2 YYNGEE. The CDR3 runs to 15 residues. The CDR3: CASSASGVMNTEAFF. CDR3 DNA: TGTGCCAGCAGCGCCTCAGGGGTAATGAACACTGAAGCTTTCTTT.

The chain links TRBV3-1 (or the pseudogene TRBV3-2) to TRBJ1-2, with D possibly being TRBD1 (5 bases). This CDR3 is 13 amino acids long. Germline V gene data show CDR1 as LGHDT and CDR2 as YNNKEL (reference sequence). The ends were cut back, 3 bases at V and 7 bases at J, with 12 bases in the middle. CDR3 region: CASSQSREVGYTF. CDR3 nucleotides: TGTGCCAGCAGCCAGTCCAGGGAGGTTGGCTACACCTTC.

The V call is TRBV5-1, the J call TRBJ1-4; 7 positions agree with TRBD1. The junction had 9 bases not matched to a gene; V was cut back by 4 bases and J by 6 bases. Germline assignment: CDR1 SGHRS and CDR2 YFSETQ. CDR3 length equals 15 residues. CDR3 residues: CASSLTGEPYEKLFF. CDR3 in DNA: TGCGCCAGCAGCCTTACAGGGGAACCCTATGAAAAACTGTTTTTT. The full variable domain, rest sourced from reference TRBV5-1 and TRBJ1-4, is KAGVTQTPRYLIKTRGQQVTLSCSPISGHRSVSWYQQTPGQGLQFLFEYFSETQRNKGNFPGRFSGRQFSNSRSEMNVSTLELGDSALYLCASSLTGEPYEKLFFGSGTQLSVL.

The chain recombines TRBV29-1 with TRBJ1-1; D perhaps matches TRBD1 (6 bases). Per the germline V gene, CDR1 is SQVTM and CDR2 is ANQGSEA. CDR3 length: 12 amino acids. V was pared by 8 bases and J by 5 bases, with 15 bases between. CDR3 in amino acids: CSSDFTGTEAFF. The CDR3 DNA follows: TGCAGCTCCGATTTTACAGGGACTGAAGCTTTCTTT.